Below, 6 T cell receptor beta chains from the same sample are listed, as sequenced in a study of vaccination and CD4 T cells after COVID-19. The treatment: approximately nine-day PBMC culture with coronavirus spike peptide pools or control peptides (ViraFEST assay). These receptors have no identified antigens. The Oncomine TCR Beta short-read assay sequenced DNA from cultured CD4+ T cells. TCRdb used MiXCR to reprocess the PCR reads, holding one entry per CDR3 protein. The sample has tens of thousands of distinct CDR3 sequences, roughly 67% seen once. The specimen comprised CD4+ T cells from blood, cultured in vitro, sampled after SARS-CoV-2 vaccination. The receptors originated from a human donor who received a COVID-19 vaccine.

The rearrangement uses TRBV6-1 and TRBJ2-3; weak D call: TRBD2 (5 bases). Trimming took 3 bases from V and 4 from J, leaving 17 bases between them. The length of the CDR3 is 16 residues. Germline V gives CDR1 MNHNS, CDR2 SASEGT. CDR3 residues: CASSDRVRLAADTQYF. The CDR3 nucleotides are TGTGCCAGCAGTGATAGGGTGCGGCTAGCTGCAGATACGCAGTATTTT.

The chain carries TRBV20-1 and TRBJ2-6; D ambiguous. From germline, CDR1 is DFQATT and CDR2 SNEGSKA (reference sequence). Trimming left V 3 bases short and J 2 bases short, with 11 bases between. CDR3 length equals 15 residues. In nucleotides, the CDR3 is TGCAGTGCTAGCGTGGGAACTCCTGGGGCCAACGTCCTGACTTTC. This translates into CSASVGTPGANVLTF.

The rearrangement joins TRBV5-4 to TRBJ2-5, with D unresolved. Per germline, CDR1 SGHNT and CDR2 YYREEE (reference sequence). V gave up 1 base and J gave up 2 bases, with 3 bases separating them. The CDR3 is 12 residues long. The CDR3 nucleotides are TGTGCCAGCAGCTTGCCACAAGAGACCCAGTACTTC. This gives the protein CASSLPQETQYF. The full variable domain, with the rest looked up from reference TRBV5-4 and TRBJ2-5, is ETGVTQSPTHLIKTRGQQVTLRCSSQSGHNTVSWYQQALGQGPQFIFQYYREEENGRGNFPPRFSGLQFPNYSSELNVNALELDDSALYLCASSLPQETQYFGPGTRLLVL.

This clonotype was detected only a few times. V and J are TRBV20-1 and TRBJ2-5; D remains unclear. CDR3 length: 13 amino acids. The germline gives CDR1 DFQATT, CDR2 SNEGSKA (reference sequence). With 2 bases removed from V and 0 bases from J, the gap between germline ends came to 7 bases. CDR3 bases: TGCAGTGCTAGATATACAAACCAAGAGACCCAGTACTTC. Translation gives CSARYTNQETQYF.

The chain has TRBV6-1 and TRBJ2-1; 16 nucleotides line up with TRBD2. The CDR3 has 20 amino acids. Trimming removed 5 bases from V and 0 bases from J; junction bases left unmatched: 10. CDR1 and CDR2 from the germline V gene are MNHNS and SASEGT. The CDR3 region has the DNA TGTGCCAGCAGTCCATGGTCGGGACTAGCGGGGGGGAGCTCCTACAATGAGCAGTTCTTC. Translation: CASSPWSGLAGGSSYNEQFF.

Only a few counts were recorded for this clonotype. The rearrangement uses TRBV20-1 and TRBJ2-1, with a tentative D call TRBD1 (6 bases). Germline-derived CDR1 and CDR2 are DFQATT and SNEGSKA (reference sequence). Trimming cost V 0 bases and J 0 bases, with 15 bases left between them. The CDR3 covers 17 residues. The DNA for the CDR3 is TGCAGTGCTAGAGATCGGGGACATCCGAGCTCCTACAATGAGCAGTTCTTC. Its translation is CSARDRGHPSSYNEQFF.